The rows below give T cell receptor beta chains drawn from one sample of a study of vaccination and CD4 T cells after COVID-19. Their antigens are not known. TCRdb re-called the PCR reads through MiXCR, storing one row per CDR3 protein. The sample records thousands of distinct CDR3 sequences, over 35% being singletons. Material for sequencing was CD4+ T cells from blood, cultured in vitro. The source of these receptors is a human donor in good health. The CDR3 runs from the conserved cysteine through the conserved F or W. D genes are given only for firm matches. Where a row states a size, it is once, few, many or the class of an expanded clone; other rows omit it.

CDR3 protein: CASSLFGEVAGELFF; CDR3 DNA: TGTGCCAGCAGCTTATTCGGGGAAGTGGCCGGGGAGCTGTTTTTT; CDR3 length: 15; clone size: few; D gene: -; J gene: TRBJ2-2; V gene: TRBV7-3
CDR3 protein: CASSLARVYYEQYF; CDR3 DNA: TGTGCCAGCAGCTTAGCCAGGGTGTACTACGAGCAGTACTTC; CDR3 length: 14; clone size: -; D gene: -; J gene: TRBJ2-7; V gene: TRBV7-2
CDR3 protein: CASSLASGSSYEQYF; CDR3 DNA: TGTGCCAGCAGCTTAGCCTCAGGAAGCTCCTACGAGCAGTACTTC; CDR3 length: 15; clone size: -; D gene: -; J gene: TRBJ2-7; V gene: TRBV7-6
CDR3 protein: CSARVPGTHYGYTF; CDR3 DNA: TGCAGTGCTAGAGTTCCCGGGACCCACTATGGCTACACCTTC; CDR3 length: 14; clone size: -; D gene: -; J gene: TRBJ1-2; V gene: TRBV20-1
CDR3 protein: CASSEGAGVYGYTF; CDR3 DNA: TGTGCCAGCAGTGAAGGGGCAGGGGTCTATGGCTACACCTTC; CDR3 length: 14; clone size: few; D gene: -; J gene: TRBJ1-2; V gene: TRBV2
CDR3 protein: CASTRGQGGTEAFF; CDR3 DNA: TGTGCCAGCACTAGGGGACAGGGGGGGACTGAAGCTTTCTTT; CDR3 length: 14; clone size: few; D gene: TRBD1; J gene: TRBJ1-1; V gene: TRBV6-1
CDR3 protein: CASSLASGSDEQYF; CDR3 DNA: TGTGCCAGCTCACTAGCATCGGGGTCCGACGAGCAGTACTTC; CDR3 length: 14; clone size: -; D gene: -; J gene: TRBJ2-7; V gene: TRBV18
CDR3 protein: CASSSQGNSYGYTF; CDR3 DNA: TGTGCCAGCAGCTCACAGGGGAACTCCTATGGCTACACCTTC; CDR3 length: 14; clone size: -; D gene: TRBD1; J gene: TRBJ1-2; V gene: TRBV7-2
CDR3 protein: CSQPDRTGARAEAFF; CDR3 DNA: TGCAGTCAACCCGACCGAACAGGGGCTCGCGCTGAAGCTTTCTTT; CDR3 length: 15; clone size: -; D gene: TRBD1; J gene: TRBJ1-1; V gene: TRBV20-1
CDR3 protein: CASTQGVGDSPLHF; CDR3 DNA: TGTGCCAGCACCCAGGGGGTGGGGGATTCACCCCTCCACTTT; CDR3 length: 14; clone size: few; D gene: TRBD1; J gene: TRBJ1-6; V gene: TRBV10-3
CDR3 protein: CATSDPRLGYTF; CDR3 DNA: TGTGCCACCAGTGACCCCCGCCTTGGCTACACCTTC; CDR3 length: 12; clone size: -; D gene: -; J gene: TRBJ1-2; V gene: TRBV24-1
CDR3 protein: CATSRGLAGGFCEQYF; CDR3 DNA: TGTGCCACCAGCAGGGGACTAGCGGGAGGATTCTGCGAGCAGTACTTC; CDR3 length: 16; clone size: -; D gene: TRBD2; J gene: TRBJ2-7; V gene: TRBV15
CDR3 protein: CASSLPGQGSTYEQYF; CDR3 DNA: TGTGCCAGCAGCTTACCGGGACAGGGGTCCACCTACGAGCAGTACTTC; CDR3 length: 16; clone size: few; D gene: TRBD1; J gene: TRBJ2-7; V gene: TRBV7-3
CDR3 protein: CASSEVEELNPTNEQFF; CDR3 DNA: TGTGCCAGCAGTGAGGTGGAAGAGCTAAATCCGACAAATGAGCAGTTCTTC; CDR3 length: 17; clone size: -; D gene: -; J gene: TRBJ2-1; V gene: TRBV14
CDR3 protein: CASSSKGQGKDEQFF; CDR3 DNA: TGTGCCAGCAGCTCTAAGGGACAGGGTAAGGATGAGCAGTTCTTC; CDR3 length: 15; clone size: -; D gene: TRBD1; J gene: TRBJ2-1; V gene: TRBV7-6
CDR3 protein: CASSLNLQGNEQFF; CDR3 DNA: TGTGCCAGCAGCTTAAACCTCCAGGGGAATGAGCAGTTCTTC; CDR3 length: 14; clone size: -; D gene: -; J gene: TRBJ2-1; V gene: TRBV7-3
CDR3 protein: CASSSQTGSNSPLHF; CDR3 DNA: TGTGCCAGCAGCTCTCAGACAGGGTCAAATTCACCCCTCCACTTT; CDR3 length: 15; clone size: -; D gene: TRBD1; J gene: TRBJ1-6; V gene: TRBV7-8
CDR3 protein: CASSGRDRVETQYF; CDR3 DNA: TGTGCCAGCAGCGGACGGGACAGGGTGGAGACCCAGTACTTC; CDR3 length: 14; clone size: few; D gene: TRBD1; J gene: TRBJ2-5; V gene: TRBV9
CDR3 protein: CASSLAGGLNEQYF; CDR3 DNA: TGTGCCAGCAGCTTAGCGGGAGGGCTGAACGAGCAGTACTTC; CDR3 length: 14; clone size: -; D gene: TRBD2; J gene: TRBJ2-7; V gene: TRBV7-2
CDR3 protein: CASSQGGSLYGYTF; CDR3 DNA: TGCGCCAGCAGCCAAGGGGGTTCACTCTATGGCTACACCTTC; CDR3 length: 14; clone size: -; D gene: -; J gene: TRBJ1-2; V gene: TRBV4-1
CDR3 protein: CASSITPGIYGYTF; CDR3 DNA: TGTGCCAGCAGTATAACCCCAGGGATCTATGGCTACACCTTC; CDR3 length: 14; clone size: -; D gene: -; J gene: TRBJ1-2; V gene: TRBV28
CDR3 protein: CASSPWTADSNQPQHF; CDR3 DNA: TGTGCCAGCAGCCCCTGGACAGCCGATAGCAATCAGCCCCAGCATTTT; CDR3 length: 16; clone size: -; D gene: -; J gene: TRBJ1-5; V gene: TRBV7-9
CDR3 protein: CASSLVGDSTDTQYF; CDR3 DNA: TGTGCCAGCAGCTTAGTCGGGGATAGCACAGATACGCAGTATTTT; CDR3 length: 15; clone size: -; D gene: -; J gene: TRBJ2-3; V gene: TRBV11-2
CDR3 protein: CASSLTAGGGELFF; CDR3 DNA: TGTGCCAGCAGCTTAACCGCAGGGGGAGGGGAGCTGTTTTTT; CDR3 length: 14; clone size: -; D gene: TRBD1; J gene: TRBJ2-2; V gene: TRBV7-6
CDR3 protein: CASSQSRLAESSTDTQYF; CDR3 DNA: TGCGCCAGCAGTCAATCGAGGCTAGCGGAGTCTAGCACAGATACGCAGTATTTT; CDR3 length: 18; clone size: few; D gene: TRBD2; J gene: TRBJ2-3; V gene: TRBV23-1
CDR3 protein: CASSLDQLAPIEADTQYF; CDR3 DNA: TGTGCCAGCAGCTTAGATCAGCTCGCGCCGATTGAGGCAGATACGCAGTATTTT; CDR3 length: 18; clone size: -; D gene: -; J gene: TRBJ2-3; V gene: TRBV11-3
CDR3 protein: CATSRAPGANYGYTF; CDR3 DNA: TGTGCCACCAGCAGAGCTCCCGGGGCGAACTATGGCTACACCTTC; CDR3 length: 15; clone size: -; D gene: -; J gene: TRBJ1-2; V gene: TRBV15
CDR3 protein: CSARDSRLLPGELFF; CDR3 DNA: TGCAGTGCTAGAGATTCCCGCCTGCTCCCCGGGGAGCTGTTTTTT; CDR3 length: 15; clone size: -; D gene: -; J gene: TRBJ2-2; V gene: TRBV20-1
CDR3 protein: CASSLTSDRGYGYTF; CDR3 DNA: TGTGCCAGCAGCTTAACGTCCGACAGGGGCTATGGCTACACCTTC; CDR3 length: 15; clone size: -; D gene: TRBD1; J gene: TRBJ1-2; V gene: TRBV7-3
CDR3 protein: CASSYNQGAIRGYTF; CDR3 DNA: TGTGCCAGCAGTTACAATCAGGGGGCAATACGGGGCTACACCTTC; CDR3 length: 15; clone size: few; D gene: TRBD1; J gene: TRBJ1-2; V gene: TRBV6-5
CDR3 protein: CASSTSGGQPQHF; CDR3 DNA: TGTGCCAGCAGCACATCAGGGGGGCAGCCCCAGCATTTT; CDR3 length: 13; clone size: -; D gene: TRBD1; J gene: TRBJ1-5; V gene: TRBV7-3
CDR3 protein: CASSLATAETQYF; CDR3 DNA: TGCGCCAGCAGCTTGGCGACAGCAGAGACCCAGTACTTC; CDR3 length: 13; clone size: -; D gene: -; J gene: TRBJ2-5; V gene: TRBV5-1
CDR3 protein: CAIRPQETQYF; CDR3 DNA: TGTGCCATCCGTCCACAAGAGACCCAGTACTTC; CDR3 length: 11; clone size: few; D gene: -; J gene: TRBJ2-5; V gene: TRBV27
CDR3 protein: CASSWRSRGTYEQYF; CDR3 DNA: TGTGCCAGCAGCTGGCGCTCAAGGGGGACCTACGAGCAGTACTTC; CDR3 length: 15; clone size: few; D gene: -; J gene: TRBJ2-7; V gene: TRBV7-9
CDR3 protein: CATRGLDTQYF; CDR3 DNA: TGTGCCACCAGGGGCCTAGATACGCAGTATTTT; CDR3 length: 11; clone size: few; D gene: -; J gene: TRBJ2-3; V gene: TRBV24-1
CDR3 protein: CASRKQNTGELFF; CDR3 DNA: TGTGCCAGCAGAAAGCAAAACACCGGGGAGCTGTTTTTT; CDR3 length: 13; clone size: -; D gene: -; J gene: TRBJ2-2; V gene: TRBV6-1
CDR3 protein: CASSPGLAGVNEQFF; CDR3 DNA: TGCGCCAGCAGCCCCGGACTAGCGGGAGTGAATGAGCAGTTCTTC; CDR3 length: 15; clone size: -; D gene: TRBD2; J gene: TRBJ2-1; V gene: TRBV5-1
CDR3 protein: CASSLSTDQPQHF; CDR3 DNA: TGCGCCAGCAGCTTGTCGACGGATCAGCCCCAGCATTTT; CDR3 length: 13; clone size: -; D gene: -; J gene: TRBJ1-5; V gene: TRBV5-1
CDR3 protein: CASSPSPGQGYSPLHF; CDR3 DNA: TGTGCCAGCAGTCCTTCCCCGGGACAGGGATATTCACCCCTCCACTTT; CDR3 length: 16; clone size: -; D gene: TRBD1; J gene: TRBJ1-6; V gene: TRBV6-1
CDR3 protein: CASSDSPAEEDTQYF; CDR3 DNA: TGTGCCAGCAGTGACTCCCCAGCGGAGGAAGATACGCAGTATTTT; CDR3 length: 15; clone size: -; D gene: -; J gene: TRBJ2-3; V gene: TRBV6-4
CDR3 protein: CASSQSRGPYF; CDR3 DNA: TGTGCCAGCAGTCAAAGCCGGGGGCCCTACTTC; CDR3 length: 11; clone size: -; D gene: -; J gene: TRBJ2-7; V gene: TRBV28
CDR3 protein: CASSIADTLGTEAFF; CDR3 DNA: TGTGCCAGTAGTATTGCGGACACCTTGGGCACTGAAGCTTTCTTT; CDR3 length: 15; clone size: -; D gene: -; J gene: TRBJ1-1; V gene: TRBV19
CDR3 protein: CASSTQGLNTEAFF; CDR3 DNA: TGTGCCAGCAGTACTCAGGGCCTGAACACTGAAGCTTTCTTT; CDR3 length: 14; clone size: few; D gene: -; J gene: TRBJ1-1; V gene: TRBV2
CDR3 protein: CASSHRSAGNTEAFF; CDR3 DNA: TGTGCCAGCAGCCACCGGTCCGCTGGCAACACTGAAGCTTTCTTT; CDR3 length: 15; clone size: -; D gene: -; J gene: TRBJ1-1; V gene: TRBV6-1
CDR3 protein: CASSPEGRANEQFF; CDR3 DNA: TGTGCCAGCAGCCCCGAGGGGCGGGCCAATGAGCAGTTCTTC; CDR3 length: 14; clone size: -; D gene: -; J gene: TRBJ2-1; V gene: TRBV7-9
CDR3 protein: CASSQDLGQGNHEQYF; CDR3 DNA: TGTGCCAGCAGCCAAGATTTGGGACAGGGGAATCACGAGCAGTACTTC; CDR3 length: 16; clone size: -; D gene: TRBD1; J gene: TRBJ2-7; V gene: TRBV14
CDR3 protein: CASNPLDHPTGELFF; CDR3 DNA: TGTGCCAGCAACCCACTAGATCACCCCACCGGGGAGCTGTTTTTT; CDR3 length: 15; clone size: few; D gene: -; J gene: TRBJ2-2; V gene: TRBV7-8
CDR3 protein: CASSFQGGQQFF; CDR3 DNA: TGTGCCAGTAGTTTCCAAGGGGGCCAGCAGTTCTTC; CDR3 length: 12; clone size: few; D gene: TRBD1; J gene: TRBJ2-1; V gene: TRBV19